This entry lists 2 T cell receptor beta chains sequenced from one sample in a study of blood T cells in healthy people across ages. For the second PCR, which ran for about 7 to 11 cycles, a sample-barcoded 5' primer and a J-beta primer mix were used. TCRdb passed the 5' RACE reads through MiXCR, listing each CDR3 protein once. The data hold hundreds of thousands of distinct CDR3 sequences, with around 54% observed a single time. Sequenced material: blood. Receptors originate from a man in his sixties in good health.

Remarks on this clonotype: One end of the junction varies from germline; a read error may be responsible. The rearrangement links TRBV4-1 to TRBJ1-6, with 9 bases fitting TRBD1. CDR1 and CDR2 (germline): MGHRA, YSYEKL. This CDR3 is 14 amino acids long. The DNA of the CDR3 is TGTGCCAGCAGCCAAACAGGGGGCAATTCACCCCTCCACTTT. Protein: CASSQTGGNSPLHF.

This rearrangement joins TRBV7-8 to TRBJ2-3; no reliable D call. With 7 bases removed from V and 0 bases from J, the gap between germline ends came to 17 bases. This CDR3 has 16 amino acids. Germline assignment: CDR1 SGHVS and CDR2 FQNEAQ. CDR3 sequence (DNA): TGTGCCAGCACCGCCTCGTCATGGAGCAGCACAGATACGCAGTATTTT. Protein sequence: CASTASSWSSTDTQYF.